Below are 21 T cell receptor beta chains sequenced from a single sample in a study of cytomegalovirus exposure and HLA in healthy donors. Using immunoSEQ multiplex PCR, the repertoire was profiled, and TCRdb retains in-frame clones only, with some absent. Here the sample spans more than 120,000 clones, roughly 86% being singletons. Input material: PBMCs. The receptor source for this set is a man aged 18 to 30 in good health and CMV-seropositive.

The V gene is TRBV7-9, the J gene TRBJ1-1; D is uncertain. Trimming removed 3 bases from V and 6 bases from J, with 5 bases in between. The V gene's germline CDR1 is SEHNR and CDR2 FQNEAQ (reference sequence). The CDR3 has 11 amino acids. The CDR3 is CASSFWPEAFF. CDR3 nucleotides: TGTGCCAGCAGCTTCTGGCCTGAAGCTTTCTTT.

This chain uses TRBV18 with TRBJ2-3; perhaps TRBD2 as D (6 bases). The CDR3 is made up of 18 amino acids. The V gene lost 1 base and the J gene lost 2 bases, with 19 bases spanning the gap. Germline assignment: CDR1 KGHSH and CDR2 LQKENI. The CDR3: CASSPLFAGRMPTDTQYF. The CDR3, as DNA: TGTGCCAGCTCACCACTCTTCGCGGGACGAATGCCCACAGATACGCAGTATTTT. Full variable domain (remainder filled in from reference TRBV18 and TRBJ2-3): NAGVMQNPRHLVRRRGQEARLRCSPMKGHSHVYWYRQLPEEGLKFMVYLQKENIIDESGMPKERFSAEFPKEGPSILRIQQVVRGDSAAYFCASSPLFAGRMPTDTQYFGPGTRLTVL.

The CDR3 loop reads CASSLGTGGNQPQHF. The CDR3 DNA reads TGCGCCAGCAGCCTCGGGACAGGAGGCAATCAGCCCCAGCATTTT. This chain connects TRBV4-1 to TRBJ1-5, with TRBD1 identical over 8 bases. The germline gives CDR1 MGHRA, CDR2 YSYEKL. This CDR3 contains 15 residues. V was clipped by 4 bases and J by 2 bases; unmatched bases: 4.

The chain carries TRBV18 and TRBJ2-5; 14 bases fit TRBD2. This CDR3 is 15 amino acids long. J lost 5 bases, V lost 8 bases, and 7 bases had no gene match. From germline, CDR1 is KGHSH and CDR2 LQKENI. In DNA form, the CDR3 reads TGTGCCAGCCCGACTAGCGGGGGGGCGAGGGAGACCCAGTACTTC. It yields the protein CASPTSGGARETQYF. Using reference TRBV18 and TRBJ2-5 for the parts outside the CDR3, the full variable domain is NAGVMQNPRHLVRRRGQEARLRCSPMKGHSHVYWYRQLPEEGLKFMVYLQKENIIDESGMPKERFSAEFPKEGPSILRIQQVVRGDSAAYFCASPTSGGARETQYFGPGTRLLVL.

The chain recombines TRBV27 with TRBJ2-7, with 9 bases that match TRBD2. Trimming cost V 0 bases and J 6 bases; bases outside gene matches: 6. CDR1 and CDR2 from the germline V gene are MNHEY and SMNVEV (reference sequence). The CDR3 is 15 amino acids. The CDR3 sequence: CASSLSAGGSTEQYF. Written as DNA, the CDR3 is TGTGCCAGCAGTTTATCGGCGGGAGGGTCCACCGAGCAGTACTTC.

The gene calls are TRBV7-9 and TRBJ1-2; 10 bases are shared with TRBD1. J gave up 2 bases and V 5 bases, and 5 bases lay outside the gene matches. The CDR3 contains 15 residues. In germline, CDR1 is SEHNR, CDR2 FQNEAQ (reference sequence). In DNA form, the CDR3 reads TGTGCCAGCAGCCCGGGGACAGGGGAGAACTATGGCTACACCTTC. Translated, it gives CASSPGTGENYGYTF.

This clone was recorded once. This CDR3 is CSVSRNTEAFF. CDR3 nucleotides: TGCAGCGTCTCGCGGAACACTGAAGCTTTCTTT. The rearrangement links TRBV29-1 to TRBJ1-1; D gene ambiguous. Germline V gives CDR1 SQVTM, CDR2 ANQGSEA. Trimming pared 6 bases from V and 1 base from J, leaving 6 bases between. This CDR3 region has 11 residues.

The CDR3 sequence: CASSPERGTSYEQYF. CDR3 DNA sequence: TGTGCCAGCAGCCCCGAGCGGGGGACATCCTACGAGCAGTACTTC. This chain links TRBV13 with TRBJ2-7; 8 bases agree with TRBD2. The germline gives CDR1 PRHDT, CDR2 FYEKMQ (reference sequence). V gave up 5 bases and J gave up 1 base; unmatched junction bases: 7. This CDR3 comprises 15 residues.

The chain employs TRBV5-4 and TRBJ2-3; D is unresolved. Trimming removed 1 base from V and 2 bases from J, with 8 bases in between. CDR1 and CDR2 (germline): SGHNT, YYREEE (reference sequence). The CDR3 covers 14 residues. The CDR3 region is CASSLFPVTDTQYF. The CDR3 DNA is TGTGCCAGCAGCTTGTTCCCGGTCACAGATACGCAGTATTTT. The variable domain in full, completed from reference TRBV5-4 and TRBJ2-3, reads ETGVTQSPTHLIKTRGQQVTLRCSSQSGHNTVSWYQQALGQGPQFIFQYYREEENGRGNFPPRFSGLQFPNYSSELNVNALELDDSALYLCASSLFPVTDTQYFGPGTRLTVL.

The CDR3 nucleotides read TGTGCCACTAAAACAGGGAGTCTAGCCAAAAACATTCAGTACTTC. Protein: CATKTGSLAKNIQYF. The rearrangement links TRBV19 to TRBJ2-4; perhaps TRBD1 as D (6 bases). Germline V gives CDR1 LNHDA, CDR2 SQIVND (reference sequence). The ends were cut back, 10 bases at V and 0 bases at J, with 16 bases in the middle. The CDR3 contains 15 residues.

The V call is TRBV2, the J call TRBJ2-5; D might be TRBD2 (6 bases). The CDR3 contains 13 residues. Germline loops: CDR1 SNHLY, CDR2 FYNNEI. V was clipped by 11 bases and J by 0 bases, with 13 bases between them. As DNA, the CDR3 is TGTGCCGGACATCGGGGGTACCAAGAGACCCAGTACTTC. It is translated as CAGHRGYQETQYF.

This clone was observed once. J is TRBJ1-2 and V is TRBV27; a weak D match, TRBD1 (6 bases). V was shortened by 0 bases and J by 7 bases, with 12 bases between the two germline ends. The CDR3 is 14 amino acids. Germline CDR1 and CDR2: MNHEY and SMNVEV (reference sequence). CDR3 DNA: TGTGCCAGCAGTTTATCGGGGTTACAGGGTGGCTACACCTTC. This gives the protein CASSLSGLQGGYTF.

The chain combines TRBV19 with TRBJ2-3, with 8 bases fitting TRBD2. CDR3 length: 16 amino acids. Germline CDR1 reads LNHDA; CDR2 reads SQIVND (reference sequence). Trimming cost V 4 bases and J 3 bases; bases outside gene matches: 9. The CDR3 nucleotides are TGTGCCAGTAGTACGCGACGGACTAGCAGTACAGATACGCAGTATTTT. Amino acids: CASSTRRTSSTDTQYF.

CDR3 loop: CASRGQGGSNQPQHF. In DNA form, the CDR3 reads TGTGCCAGCAGGGGACAGGGCGGGAGCAATCAGCCCCAGCATTTT. The chain is built from TRBV2 and TRBJ1-5; 9 bases align to TRBD1. The germline CDR1 and CDR2 sequences are SNHLY and FYNNEI. V was clipped by 6 bases and J by 1 base; unmatched bases: 4. This CDR3 is 15 amino acids long.

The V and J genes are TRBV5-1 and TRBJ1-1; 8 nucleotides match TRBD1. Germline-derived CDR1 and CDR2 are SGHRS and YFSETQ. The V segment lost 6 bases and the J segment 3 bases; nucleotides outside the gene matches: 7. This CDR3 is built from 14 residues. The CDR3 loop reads CASTPGQGYTEAFF. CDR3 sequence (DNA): TGCGCCAGCACCCCAGGACAGGGCTACACTGAAGCTTTCTTT.

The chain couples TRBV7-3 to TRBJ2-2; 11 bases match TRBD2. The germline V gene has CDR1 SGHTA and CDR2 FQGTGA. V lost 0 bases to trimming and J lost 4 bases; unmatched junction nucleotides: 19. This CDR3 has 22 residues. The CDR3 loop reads CASSLTQFGVLAGGVGTGELFF. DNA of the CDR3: TGTGCCAGCAGCTTAACTCAGTTTGGGGTGCTAGCGGGAGGCGTGGGCACCGGGGAGCTGTTTTTT.

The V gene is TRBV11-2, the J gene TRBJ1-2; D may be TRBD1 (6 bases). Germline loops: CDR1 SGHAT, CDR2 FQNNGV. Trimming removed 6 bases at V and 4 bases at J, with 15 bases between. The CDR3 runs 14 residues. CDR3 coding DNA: TGTGCCAGCAGACATACAGGGCGGCCCTATGGCTACACCTTC. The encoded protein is CASRHTGRPYGYTF.

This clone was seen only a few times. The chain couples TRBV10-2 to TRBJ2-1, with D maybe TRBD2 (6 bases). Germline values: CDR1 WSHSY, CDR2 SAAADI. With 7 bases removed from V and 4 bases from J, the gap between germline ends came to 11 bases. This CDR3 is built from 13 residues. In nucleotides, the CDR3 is TGCGCCAGCACCGGGACTCCTTACAATGAGCAGTTCTTC. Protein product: CASTGTPYNEQFF.

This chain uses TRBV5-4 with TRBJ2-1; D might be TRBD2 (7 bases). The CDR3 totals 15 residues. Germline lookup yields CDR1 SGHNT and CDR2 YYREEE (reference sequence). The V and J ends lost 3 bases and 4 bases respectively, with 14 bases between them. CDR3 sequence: CASSSSGGQYNEQFF. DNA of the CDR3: TGTGCCAGCAGCTCATCCGGGGGGCAGTACAATGAGCAGTTCTTC.

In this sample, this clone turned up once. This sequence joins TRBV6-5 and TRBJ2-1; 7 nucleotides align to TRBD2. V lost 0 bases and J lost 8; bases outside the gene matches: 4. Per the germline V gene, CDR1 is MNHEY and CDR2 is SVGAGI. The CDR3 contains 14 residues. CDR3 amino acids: CASSYSTSQDEQFF. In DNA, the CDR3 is TGTGCCAGCAGTTACTCGACTAGCCAGGATGAGCAGTTCTTC.

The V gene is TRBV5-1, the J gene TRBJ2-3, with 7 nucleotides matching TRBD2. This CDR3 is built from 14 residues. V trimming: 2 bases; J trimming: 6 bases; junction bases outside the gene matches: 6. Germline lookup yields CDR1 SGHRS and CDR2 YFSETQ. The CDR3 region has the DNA TGCGCCAGCAGCTTAGGCGGGAGCGAGGATACGCAGTATTTT. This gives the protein CASSLGGSEDTQYF.